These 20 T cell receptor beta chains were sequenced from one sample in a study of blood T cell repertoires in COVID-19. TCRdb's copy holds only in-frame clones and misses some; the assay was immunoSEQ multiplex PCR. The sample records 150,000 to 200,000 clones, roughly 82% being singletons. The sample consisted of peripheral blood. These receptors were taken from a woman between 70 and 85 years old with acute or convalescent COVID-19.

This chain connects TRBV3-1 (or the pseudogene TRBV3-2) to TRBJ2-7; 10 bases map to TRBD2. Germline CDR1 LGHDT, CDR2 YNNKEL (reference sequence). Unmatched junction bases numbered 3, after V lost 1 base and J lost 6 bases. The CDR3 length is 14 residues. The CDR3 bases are TGTGCCAGCAGCCAAGGAGCGGGGGGGCTCGAGCAGTACTTC. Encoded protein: CASSQGAGGLEQYF.

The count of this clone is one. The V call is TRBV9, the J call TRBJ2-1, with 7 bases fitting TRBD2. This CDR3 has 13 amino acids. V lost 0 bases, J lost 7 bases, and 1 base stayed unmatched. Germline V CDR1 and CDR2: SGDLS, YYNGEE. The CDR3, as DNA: TGTGCCAGCAGCGTAGGGGGAGGGAATGAGCAGTTCTTC. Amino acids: CASSVGGGNEQFF.

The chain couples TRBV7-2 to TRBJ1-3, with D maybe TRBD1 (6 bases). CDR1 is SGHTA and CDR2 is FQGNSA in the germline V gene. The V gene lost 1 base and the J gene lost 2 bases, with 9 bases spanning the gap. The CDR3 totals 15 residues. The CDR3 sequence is CASSLEGGTGNTIYF. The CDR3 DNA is TGTGCCAGCAGCTTAGAAGGGGGAACTGGAAACACCATATATTTT.

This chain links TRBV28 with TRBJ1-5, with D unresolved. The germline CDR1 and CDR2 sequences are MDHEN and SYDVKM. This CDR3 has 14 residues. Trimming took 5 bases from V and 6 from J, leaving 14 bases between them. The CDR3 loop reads CASSNRGGIQPQHF. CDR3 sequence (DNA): TGTGCCAGCAGTAACCGAGGAGGGATTCAGCCCCAGCATTTT. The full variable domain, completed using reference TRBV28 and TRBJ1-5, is DVKVTQSSRYLVKRTGEKVFLECVQDMDHENMFWYRQDPGLGLRLIYFSYDVKMKEKGDIPEGYSVSREKKERFSLILESASTNQTSMYLCASSNRGGIQPQHFGDGTRLSIL.

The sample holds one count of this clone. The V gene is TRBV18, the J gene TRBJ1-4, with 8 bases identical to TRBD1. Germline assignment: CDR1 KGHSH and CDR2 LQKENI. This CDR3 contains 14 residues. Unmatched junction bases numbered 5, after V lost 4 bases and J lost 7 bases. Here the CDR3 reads CASSHPGGGEKLFF. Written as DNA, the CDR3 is TGTGCCAGCTCACATCCAGGGGGCGGTGAAAAACTGTTTTTT.

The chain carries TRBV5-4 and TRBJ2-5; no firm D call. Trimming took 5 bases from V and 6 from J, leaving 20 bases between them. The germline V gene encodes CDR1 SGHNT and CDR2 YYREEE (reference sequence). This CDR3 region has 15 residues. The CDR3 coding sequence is TGTGCCAGCAGTCTGGGTGGGTCCGCACAGAAGACCCAGTACTTC. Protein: CASSLGGSAQKTQYF.

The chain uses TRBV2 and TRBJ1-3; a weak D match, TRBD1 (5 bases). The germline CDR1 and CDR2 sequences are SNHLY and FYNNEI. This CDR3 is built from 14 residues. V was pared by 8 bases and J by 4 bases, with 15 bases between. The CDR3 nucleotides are TGTGCCAGCGGATTGGGGGGAGGCGGAAACACCATATATTTT. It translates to CASGLGGGGNTIYF.

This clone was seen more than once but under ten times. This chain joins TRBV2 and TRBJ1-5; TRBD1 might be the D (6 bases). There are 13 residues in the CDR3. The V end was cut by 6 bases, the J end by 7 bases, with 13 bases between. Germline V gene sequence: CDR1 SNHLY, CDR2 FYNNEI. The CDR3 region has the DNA TGTGCCAGCAGGGCCAGGGGTCAACAGCCCCAGCATTTT. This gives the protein CASRARGQQPQHF.

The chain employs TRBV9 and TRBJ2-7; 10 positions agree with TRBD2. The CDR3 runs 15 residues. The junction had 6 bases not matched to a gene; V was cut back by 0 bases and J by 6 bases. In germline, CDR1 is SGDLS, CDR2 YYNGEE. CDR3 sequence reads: CASSVGPGLATEQYF. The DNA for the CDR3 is TGTGCCAGCAGCGTAGGCCCGGGACTAGCGACCGAGCAGTACTTC.

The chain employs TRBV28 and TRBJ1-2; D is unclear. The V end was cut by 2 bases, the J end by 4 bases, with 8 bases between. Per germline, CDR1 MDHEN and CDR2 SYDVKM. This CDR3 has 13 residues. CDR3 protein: CASSLGRGYGYTF. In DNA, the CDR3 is TGTGCCAGCAGTTTAGGTCGCGGCTATGGCTACACCTTC.

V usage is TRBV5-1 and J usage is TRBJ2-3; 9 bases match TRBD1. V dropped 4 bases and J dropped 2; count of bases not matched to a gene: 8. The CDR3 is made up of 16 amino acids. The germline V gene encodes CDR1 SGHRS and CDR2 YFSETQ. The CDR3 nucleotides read TGCGCCAGCAGCAATCTACAGGGGGCAGTCACAGATACGCAGTATTTT. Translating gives CASSNLQGAVTDTQYF.

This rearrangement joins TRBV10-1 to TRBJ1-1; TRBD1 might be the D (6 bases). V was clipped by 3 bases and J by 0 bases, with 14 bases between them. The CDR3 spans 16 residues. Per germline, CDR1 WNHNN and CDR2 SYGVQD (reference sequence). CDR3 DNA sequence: TGCGCCAGCAGTGACAGGGGCGTCCCCATGAACACTGAAGCTTTCTTT. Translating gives CASSDRGVPMNTEAFF.

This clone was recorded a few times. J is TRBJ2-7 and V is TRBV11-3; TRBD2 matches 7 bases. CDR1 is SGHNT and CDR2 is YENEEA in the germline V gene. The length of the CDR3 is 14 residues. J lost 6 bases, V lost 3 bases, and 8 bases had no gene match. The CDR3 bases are TGTGCCAGCAGCTTGGGGCCTTCTAGCGGCGAGCAGTACTTC. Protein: CASSLGPSSGEQYF.

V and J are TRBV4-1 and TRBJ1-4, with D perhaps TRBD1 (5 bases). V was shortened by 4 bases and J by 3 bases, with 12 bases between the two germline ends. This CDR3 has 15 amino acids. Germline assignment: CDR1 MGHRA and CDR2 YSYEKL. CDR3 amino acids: CASSRGDLANEKLFF. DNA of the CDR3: TGCGCCAGCAGCCGGGGGGACTTAGCTAATGAAAAACTGTTTTTT.

CDR3 in amino acids: CASSQFHGGTGRGYGYTF. CDR3 nucleotide sequence: TGCGCCAGCAGCCAATTTCACGGGGGGACAGGGCGAGGCTATGGCTACACCTTC. The chain joins TRBV4-3 to TRBJ1-2; 9 nucleotides align to TRBD1. Germline lookup yields CDR1 LGHNA and CDR2 YSLEER. The CDR3 consists of 18 residues. After removal of 2 bases from V and 4 bases from J, the junction contained 14 bases not matched to a gene.

CDR3 nucleotide sequence: TGTGCCAGCAGCTTATTCAGGGGTGGCGAGCAGTACTTC. Its translation is CASSLFRGGEQYF. The rearrangement uses TRBV7-2 and TRBJ2-7, with a possible D match to TRBD1 (6 bases). V lost 2 bases to trimming and J lost 6 bases, with 11 bases between them. CDR1 and CDR2 (germline): SGHTA, FQGNSA. This CDR3 is 13 amino acids long.

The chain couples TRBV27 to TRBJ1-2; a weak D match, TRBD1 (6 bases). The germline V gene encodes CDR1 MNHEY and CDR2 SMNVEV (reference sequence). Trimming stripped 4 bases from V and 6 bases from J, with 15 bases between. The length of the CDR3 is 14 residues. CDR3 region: CASSWAGRGNGYTF. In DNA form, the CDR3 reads TGTGCCAGCAGTTGGGCGGGCAGGGGTAATGGCTACACCTTC.

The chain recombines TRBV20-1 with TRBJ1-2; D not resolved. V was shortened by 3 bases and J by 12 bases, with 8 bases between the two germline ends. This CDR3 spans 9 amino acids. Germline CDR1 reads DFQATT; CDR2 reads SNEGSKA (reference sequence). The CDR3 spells CSARYRHTF. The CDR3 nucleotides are TGCAGTGCTAGGTACAGACACACCTTC.

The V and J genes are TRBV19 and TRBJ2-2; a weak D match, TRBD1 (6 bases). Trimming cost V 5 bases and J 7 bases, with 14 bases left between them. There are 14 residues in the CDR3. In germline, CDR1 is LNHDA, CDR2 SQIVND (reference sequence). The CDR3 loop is CASSASRGIGELFF. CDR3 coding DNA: TGTGCCAGTAGTGCATCCAGGGGTATCGGGGAGCTGTTTTTT.

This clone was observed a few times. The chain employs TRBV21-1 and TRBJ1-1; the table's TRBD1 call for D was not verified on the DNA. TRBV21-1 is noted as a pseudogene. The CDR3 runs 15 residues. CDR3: CASSTRQGVYTEAFF. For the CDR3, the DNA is TGTGCCAGCAGCACAAGACAGGGGGTATACACTGAAGCTTTCTTT.